This T cell receptor (beta chain) emerged from a study of shared clonotypes between healthy human individuals. As defined, naive CD8 cells were CD45RO-negative and positively selected for CCR7, with terminally differentiated effector memory CD45RA+ cells excluded. Donors comprised healthy HIV-negative adults lacking recent acute infections or vaccinations. Using immunoSEQ multiplex PCR, the repertoire was profiled, and TCRdb retains in-frame clones only, with some absent. The sample shows more than 600,000 clones, about 91% of them seen only once. With regard to this clone: Its antigen remains unidentified.

CDR3 length: 14 residues. V lost 5 bases, J lost 4 bases, and 7 bases stayed unmatched. The germline CDR1 and CDR2 sequences are SGHDN and FVKESK. Whole-study results and caveats: Shared clonotypes: about 5.3% naive CD4, about 4% naive CD8, roughly 2.2% memory CD4, about 0.4% memory CD8.

This receptor was identified in a man in his thirties or forties in good health. This rearrangement joins TRBV14 to TRBJ2-7, with 8 bases matching TRBD1. Source material: naive CD8+ T cells sorted from blood. In nucleotides, the CDR3 is TGTGCCAGCAGCACTCGGACAGGGCTATACGAGCAGTACTTC. This translates into CASSTRTGLYEQYF.